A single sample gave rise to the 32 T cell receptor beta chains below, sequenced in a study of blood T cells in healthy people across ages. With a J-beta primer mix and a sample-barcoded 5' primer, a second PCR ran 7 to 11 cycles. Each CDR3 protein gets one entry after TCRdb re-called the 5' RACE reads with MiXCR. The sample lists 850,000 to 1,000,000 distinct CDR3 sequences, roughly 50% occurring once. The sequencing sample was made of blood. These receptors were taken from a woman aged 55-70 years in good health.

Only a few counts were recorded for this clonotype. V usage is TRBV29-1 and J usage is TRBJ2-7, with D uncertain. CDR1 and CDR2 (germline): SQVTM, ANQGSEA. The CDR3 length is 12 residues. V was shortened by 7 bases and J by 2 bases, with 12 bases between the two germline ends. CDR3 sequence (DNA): TGCAGCGCGAGACAAGCTGCCTACGAGCAGTACTTC. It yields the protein CSARQAAYEQYF.

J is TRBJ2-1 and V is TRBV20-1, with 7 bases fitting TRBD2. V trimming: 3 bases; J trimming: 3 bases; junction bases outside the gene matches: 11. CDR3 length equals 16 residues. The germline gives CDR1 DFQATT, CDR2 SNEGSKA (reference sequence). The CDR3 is CSASSGLSGNYNEQFF. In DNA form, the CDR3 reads TGCAGTGCTAGTAGCGGTTTGAGCGGGAACTACAATGAGCAGTTCTTC.

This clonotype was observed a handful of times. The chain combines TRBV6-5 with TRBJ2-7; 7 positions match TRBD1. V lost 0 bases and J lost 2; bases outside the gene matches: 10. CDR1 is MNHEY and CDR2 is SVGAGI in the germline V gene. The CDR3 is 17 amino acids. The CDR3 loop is CASSYSGQTGTAYEQYF. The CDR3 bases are TGTGCCAGCAGTTACTCGGGACAAACCGGGACAGCCTACGAGCAGTACTTC.

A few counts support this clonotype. Here the CDR3 DNA reads TGTGCCACCCTGGCGGGACCCTGGTCAAGGGCCAACGTCCTGACTTTC. Its translation is CATLAGPWSRANVLTF. The V gene is TRBV10-3, the J gene TRBJ2-6, with D maybe TRBD2 (6 bases). The CDR3 has 16 amino acids. The V gene lost 10 bases and the J gene lost 5 bases, with 21 bases spanning the gap. Germline V lookup: CDR1 ENHRY, CDR2 SYGVKD.

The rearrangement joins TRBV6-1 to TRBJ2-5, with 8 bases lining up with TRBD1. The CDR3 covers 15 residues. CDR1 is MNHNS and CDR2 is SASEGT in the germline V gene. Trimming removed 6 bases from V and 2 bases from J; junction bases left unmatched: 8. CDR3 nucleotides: TGTGCCAGCAGGAAGCGACAGGGGCCGCAAGAGACCCAGTACTTC. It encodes CASRKRQGPQETQYF.

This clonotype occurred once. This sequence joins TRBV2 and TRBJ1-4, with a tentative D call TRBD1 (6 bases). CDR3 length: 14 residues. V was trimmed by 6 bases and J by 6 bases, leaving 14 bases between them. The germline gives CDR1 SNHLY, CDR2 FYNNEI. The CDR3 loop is CASRRGGFDEKLFF. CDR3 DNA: TGTGCCAGCAGGAGAGGGGGTTTCGATGAAAAACTGTTTTTT.

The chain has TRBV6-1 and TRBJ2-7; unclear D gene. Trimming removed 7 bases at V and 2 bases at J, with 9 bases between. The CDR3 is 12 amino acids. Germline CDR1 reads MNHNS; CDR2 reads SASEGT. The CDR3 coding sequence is TGTGCCAGCACACAATCTACCTACGAGCAGTACTTC. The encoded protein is CASTQSTYEQYF.

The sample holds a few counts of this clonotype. Here the CDR3 reads CASSPNTGSKETQYF. CDR3 coding DNA: TGTGCCAGCAGTCCAAACACGGGGTCGAAAGAGACCCAGTACTTC. This chain connects TRBV7-6 to TRBJ2-5; TRBD2 might be the D (5 bases). There are 15 residues in the CDR3. Trimming pared 6 bases from V and 3 bases from J, leaving 17 bases between. The germline CDR1 and CDR2 sequences are SGHVS and FNYEAQ.

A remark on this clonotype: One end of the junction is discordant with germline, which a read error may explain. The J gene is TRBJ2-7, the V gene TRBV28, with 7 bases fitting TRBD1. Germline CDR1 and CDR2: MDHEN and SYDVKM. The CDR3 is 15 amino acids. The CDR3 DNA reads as TGTGCCAGCAGTTTACAGGGGGTGCTTTCGAGGTCTGAGTTCTTC. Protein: CASSLQGVLSRSEFF.

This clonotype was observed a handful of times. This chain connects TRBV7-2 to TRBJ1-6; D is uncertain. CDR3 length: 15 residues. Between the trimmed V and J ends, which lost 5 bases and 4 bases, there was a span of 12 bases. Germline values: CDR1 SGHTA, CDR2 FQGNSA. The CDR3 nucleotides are TGTGCCAGCAGCACGAGAGGAGGGTATAATTCACCCCTCCACTTT. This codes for CASSTRGGYNSPLHF.

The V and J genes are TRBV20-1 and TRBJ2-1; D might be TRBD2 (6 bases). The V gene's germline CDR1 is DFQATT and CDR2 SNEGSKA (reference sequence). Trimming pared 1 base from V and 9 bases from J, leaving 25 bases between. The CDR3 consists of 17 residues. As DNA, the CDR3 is TGCAGTGCTAGAGTAGTTTTTCGGTCTAGCGTAGACAGTGAGCAGTTCTTC. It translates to CSARVVFRSSVDSEQFF.

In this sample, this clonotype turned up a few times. CDR3 loop: CASSYGTGPTNYGYTF. Written as DNA, the CDR3 is TGTGCCAGCAGTTACGGGACCGGACCCACTAACTATGGCTACACCTTC. V gene TRBV6-6 combines with J gene TRBJ1-2; tentatively, D is TRBD1 (5 bases). CDR1 is MNHNY and CDR2 is SVGAGI in the germline V gene (reference sequence). There are 16 residues in the CDR3. The V end lost 2 bases, the J end lost 0 bases, and 13 bases lay between the germline ends.

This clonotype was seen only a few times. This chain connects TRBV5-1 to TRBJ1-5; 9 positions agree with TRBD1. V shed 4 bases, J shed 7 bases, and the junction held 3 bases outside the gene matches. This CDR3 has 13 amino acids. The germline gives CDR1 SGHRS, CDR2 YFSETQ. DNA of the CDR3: TGCGCCAGCAGCACAGGGGGCGGACAGCCCCAGCATTTT. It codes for CASSTGGGQPQHF.

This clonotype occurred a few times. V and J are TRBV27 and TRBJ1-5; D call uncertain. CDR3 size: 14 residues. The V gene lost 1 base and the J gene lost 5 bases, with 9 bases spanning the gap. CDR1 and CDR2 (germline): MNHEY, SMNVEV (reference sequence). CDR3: CASSLYGQHQPQHF. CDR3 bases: TGTGCCAGCAGTTTATATGGCCAGCATCAGCCCCAGCATTTT.

CDR3 nucleotides: TGTGCCACCAGCAGAAACAGGGGAGAGGGCTACAATGAGCAGTTCTTC. This gives the protein CATSRNRGEGYNEQFF. The V call is TRBV15, the J call TRBJ2-1, with 7 positions matching TRBD1. This CDR3 contains 16 residues. The germline CDR1 and CDR2 sequences are LNHNV and YYDKDF (reference sequence). Trimming removed 2 bases from V and 3 bases from J; junction bases left unmatched: 7.

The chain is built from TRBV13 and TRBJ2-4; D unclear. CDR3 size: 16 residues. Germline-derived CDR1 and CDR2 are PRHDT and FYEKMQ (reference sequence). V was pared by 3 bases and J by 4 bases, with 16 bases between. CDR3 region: CASSLEGMNPKNIQYF. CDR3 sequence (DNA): TGTGCCAGCAGCTTGGAAGGAATGAATCCTAAAAACATTCAGTACTTC.

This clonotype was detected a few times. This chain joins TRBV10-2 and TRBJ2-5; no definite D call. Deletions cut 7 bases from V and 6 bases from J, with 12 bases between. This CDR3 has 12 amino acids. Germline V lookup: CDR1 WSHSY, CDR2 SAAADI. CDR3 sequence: CASTQGLKTQYF. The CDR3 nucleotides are TGCGCCAGCACCCAAGGGCTGAAGACCCAGTACTTC.

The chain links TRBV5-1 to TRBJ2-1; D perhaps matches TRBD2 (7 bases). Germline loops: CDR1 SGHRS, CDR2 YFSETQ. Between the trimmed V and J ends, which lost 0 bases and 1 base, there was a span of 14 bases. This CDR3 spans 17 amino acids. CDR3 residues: CASSLGGGVVSYNEQFF. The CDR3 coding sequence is TGCGCCAGCAGCTTGGGGGGGGGCGTAGTGTCCTACAATGAGCAGTTCTTC. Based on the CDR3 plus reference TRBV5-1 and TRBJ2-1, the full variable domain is KAGVTQTPRYLIKTRGQQVTLSCSPISGHRSVSWYQQTPGQGLQFLFEYFSETQRNKGNFPGRFSGRQFSNSRSEMNVSTLELGDSALYLCASSLGGGVVSYNEQFFGPGTRLTVL.

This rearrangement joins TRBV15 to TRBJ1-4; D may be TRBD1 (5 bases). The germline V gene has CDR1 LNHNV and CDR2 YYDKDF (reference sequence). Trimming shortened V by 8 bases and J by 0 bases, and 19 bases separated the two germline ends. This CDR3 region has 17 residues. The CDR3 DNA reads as TGTGCCACCGTCGACGCAGGGTCGGCCTCAACTAATGAAAAACTGTTTTTT. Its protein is CATVDAGSASTNEKLFF.

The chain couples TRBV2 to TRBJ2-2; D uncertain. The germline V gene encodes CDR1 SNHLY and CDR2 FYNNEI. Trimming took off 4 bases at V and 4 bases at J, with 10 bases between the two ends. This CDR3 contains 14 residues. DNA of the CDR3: TGTGCCAGCAGTGTGGCTGTTCGCACCGGGGAGCTGTTTTTT. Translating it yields CASSVAVRTGELFF.

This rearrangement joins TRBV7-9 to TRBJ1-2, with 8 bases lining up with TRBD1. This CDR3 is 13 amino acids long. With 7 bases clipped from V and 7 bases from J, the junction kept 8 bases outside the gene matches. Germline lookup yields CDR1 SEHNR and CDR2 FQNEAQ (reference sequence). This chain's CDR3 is CASNPAGGLGYTF. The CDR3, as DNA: TGTGCCAGCAACCCAGCAGGGGGCCTTGGCTACACCTTC.

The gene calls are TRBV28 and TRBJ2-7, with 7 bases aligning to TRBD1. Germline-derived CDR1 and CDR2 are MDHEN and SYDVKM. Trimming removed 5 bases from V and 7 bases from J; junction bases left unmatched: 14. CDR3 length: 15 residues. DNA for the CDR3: TGTGCCAGCAGTCTTCCCGGGACAGTGACTTTGGAGCAGTACTTC. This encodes CASSLPGTVTLEQYF.

The CDR3 DNA is TGTGCCAGCAGCCTACGGGTTGATGAAAAACTGTTTTTT. Its translation: CASSLRVDEKLFF. The rearrangement links TRBV7-9 to TRBJ1-4; D gene uncertain. Germline CDR1 SEHNR, CDR2 FQNEAQ (reference sequence). Trimming stripped 5 bases from V and 6 bases from J, with 10 bases between. The CDR3 loop spans 13 amino acids.

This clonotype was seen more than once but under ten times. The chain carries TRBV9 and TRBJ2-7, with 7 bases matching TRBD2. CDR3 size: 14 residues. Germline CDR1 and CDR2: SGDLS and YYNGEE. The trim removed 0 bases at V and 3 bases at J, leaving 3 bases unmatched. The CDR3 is CASSVGASGYEQYF. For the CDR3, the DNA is TGTGCCAGCAGCGTAGGGGCTAGCGGCTACGAGCAGTACTTC.

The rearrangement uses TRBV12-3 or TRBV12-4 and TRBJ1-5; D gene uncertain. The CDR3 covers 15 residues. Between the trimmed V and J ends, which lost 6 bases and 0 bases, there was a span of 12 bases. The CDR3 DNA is TGTGCCAGCAGCATGGGTGCGGTTAGCAATCAGCCCCAGCATTTT. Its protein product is CASSMGAVSNQPQHF.

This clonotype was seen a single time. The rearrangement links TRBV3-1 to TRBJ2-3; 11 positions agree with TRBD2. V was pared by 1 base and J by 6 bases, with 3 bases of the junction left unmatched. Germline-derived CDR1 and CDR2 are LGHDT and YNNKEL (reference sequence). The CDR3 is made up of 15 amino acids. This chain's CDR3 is CASSQVGTSGDTQYF. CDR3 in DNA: TGTGCCAGCAGCCAAGTTGGGACTAGCGGCGATACGCAGTATTTT.

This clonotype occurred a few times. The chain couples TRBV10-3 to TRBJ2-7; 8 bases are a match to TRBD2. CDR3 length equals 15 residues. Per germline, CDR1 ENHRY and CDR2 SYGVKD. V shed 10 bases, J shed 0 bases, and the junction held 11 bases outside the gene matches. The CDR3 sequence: CASAGGAGTSYEQYF. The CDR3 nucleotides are TGTGCCAGTGCCGGGGGGGCGGGGACCTCCTACGAGCAGTACTTC.

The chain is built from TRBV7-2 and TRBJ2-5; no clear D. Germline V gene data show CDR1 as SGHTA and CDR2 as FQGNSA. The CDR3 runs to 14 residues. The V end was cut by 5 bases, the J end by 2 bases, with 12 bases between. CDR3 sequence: CASSRRAGQETQYF. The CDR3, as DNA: TGTGCCAGCAGCCGCCGGGCAGGACAAGAGACCCAGTACTTC.

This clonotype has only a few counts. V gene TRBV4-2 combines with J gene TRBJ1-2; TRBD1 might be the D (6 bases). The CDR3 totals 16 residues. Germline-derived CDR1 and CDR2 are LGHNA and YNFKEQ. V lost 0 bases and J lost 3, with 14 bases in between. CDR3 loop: CASSQDGTSIDYGYTF. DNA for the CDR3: TGTGCCAGCAGCCAAGATGGGACATCTATAGACTATGGCTACACCTTC.

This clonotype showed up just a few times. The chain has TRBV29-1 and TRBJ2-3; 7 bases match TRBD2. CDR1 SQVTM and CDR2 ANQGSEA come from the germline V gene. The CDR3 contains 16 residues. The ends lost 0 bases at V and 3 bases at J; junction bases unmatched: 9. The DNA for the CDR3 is TGCAGCGTTGAAGAAGGAGGCGGGAGCGCGACAGATACGCAGTATTTT. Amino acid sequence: CSVEEGGGSATDTQYF.

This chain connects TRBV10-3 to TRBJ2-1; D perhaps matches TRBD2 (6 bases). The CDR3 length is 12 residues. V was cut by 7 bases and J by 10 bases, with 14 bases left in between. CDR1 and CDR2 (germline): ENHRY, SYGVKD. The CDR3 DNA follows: TGTGCCATCATGGGGGACTCCAACGAGCAGTTCTTC. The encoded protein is CAIMGDSNEQFF.

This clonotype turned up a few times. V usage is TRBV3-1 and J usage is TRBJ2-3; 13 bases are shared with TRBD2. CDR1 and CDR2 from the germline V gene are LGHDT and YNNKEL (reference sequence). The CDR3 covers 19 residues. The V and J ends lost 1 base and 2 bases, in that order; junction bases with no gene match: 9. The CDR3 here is CASSQAGLAGSITTDTQYF. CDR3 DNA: TGTGCCAGCAGCCAAGCGGGACTAGCGGGGAGTATAACCACAGATACGCAGTATTTT.